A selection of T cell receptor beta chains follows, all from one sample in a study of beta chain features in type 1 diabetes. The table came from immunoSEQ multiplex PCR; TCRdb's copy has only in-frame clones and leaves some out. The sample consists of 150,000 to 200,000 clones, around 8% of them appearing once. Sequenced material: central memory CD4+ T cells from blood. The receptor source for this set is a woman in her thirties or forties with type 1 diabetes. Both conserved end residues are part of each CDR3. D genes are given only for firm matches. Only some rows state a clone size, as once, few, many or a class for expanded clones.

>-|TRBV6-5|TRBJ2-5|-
TGTGCCAGCAAACCCGTGGGGAGCCGGGAGACCCAGTACTTC
CASKPVGSRETQYF
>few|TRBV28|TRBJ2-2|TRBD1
TGTGCCACACAGGGGGCGCACGGCGGGGAGCTGTTTTTT
CATQGAHGGELFF
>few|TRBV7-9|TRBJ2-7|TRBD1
TGTGCCAGCAGCTTAGAAGGGGGCGCGTGGTACGAGCAGTACTTC
CASSLEGGAWYEQYF
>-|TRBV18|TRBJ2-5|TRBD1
TGTGCCAGCTCACCCAACAGGGGTCAAGAGACCCAGTACTTC
CASSPNRGQETQYF
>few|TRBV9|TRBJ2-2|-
TGTGCCAGCAGCGTACGAGGCGACGGCCGTGACGGGGAGCTGTTTTTT
CASSVRGDGRDGELFF
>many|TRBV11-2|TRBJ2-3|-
TGTGCCAGCAGCCTAAAGTCTGGGCGTTTTCTCACAGATACGCAGTATTTT
CASSLKSGRFLTDTQYF
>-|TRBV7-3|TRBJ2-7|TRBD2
TGTGCCAGCAGCCTACTAGCGGGGGCGGGGGAGCAGTACTTC
CASSLLAGAGEQYF
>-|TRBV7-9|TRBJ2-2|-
TGTGCCAGCAGCTTAGTCCAGAACACCGGGGAGCTGTTTTTT
CASSLVQNTGELFF
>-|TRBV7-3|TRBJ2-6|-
TGTGCCAGCAGGGAGGGAACCGGGGCCAACGTCCTGACTTTC
CASREGTGANVLTF
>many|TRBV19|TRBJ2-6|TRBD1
TGTGCCAGTAAGGCAGGGGGCGCAGGTGGGGCCAACGTCCTGACTTTC
CASKAGGAGGANVLTF
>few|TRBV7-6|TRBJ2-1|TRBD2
TGTGCCAGCAGCCCCCGGACGGGGACTAATTACAATGAGCAGTTCTTC
CASSPRTGTNYNEQFF
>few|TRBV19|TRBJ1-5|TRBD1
TGTGCCAGTTCCGGGACAGGGGGCTATCAGCCCCAGCATTTT
CASSGTGGYQPQHF
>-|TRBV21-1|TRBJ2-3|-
TGTGCCAGCAATAGGGGACAGGGAAGGGGAGCCCGCACAGATACGCAGTATTTT
CASNRGQGRGARTDTQYF
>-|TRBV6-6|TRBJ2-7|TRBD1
TGTGCCAGCAAAACAGGGGAATACGAGCAGTACTTC
CASKTGEYEQYF
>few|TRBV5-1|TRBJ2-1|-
TGCGCCAGCAGCTTGGCCTATCAGGGGGGTCCCTACAATGAGCAGTTCTTC
CASSLAYQGGPYNEQFF
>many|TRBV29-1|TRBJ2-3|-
TGCAGCGTTGGACTCTTCACAGATACGCAGTATTTT
CSVGLFTDTQYF
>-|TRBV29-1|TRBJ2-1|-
TGCAGCGCTGGGGGGGCTGGGTCCTACAATGAGCAGTTCTTC
CSAGGAGSYNEQFF
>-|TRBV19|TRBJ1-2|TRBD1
TGTGCCAGTAGTATACCGGGACAGGCTGGGCTTGGCTACACCTTC
CASSIPGQAGLGYTF
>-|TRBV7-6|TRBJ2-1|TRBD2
TGTGCCAGCAGCTTAGGAGCGGGGGTGGCCCGGGGCGATGAGCAGTTCTTC
CASSLGAGVARGDEQFF
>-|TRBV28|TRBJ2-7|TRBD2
TGTGCCAGCAGTTTAGTGGGGGGGAGCTCCTACGAGCAGTACTTC
CASSLVGGSSYEQYF
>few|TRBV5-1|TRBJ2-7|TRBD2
TGCGCCAGCAGCTTGGTCGGACTAGCGGGGGCCTACGAGCAGTACTTC
CASSLVGLAGAYEQYF
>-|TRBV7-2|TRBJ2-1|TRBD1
TGTGCCAGCCAACCGGGACAGGGGGCTCTAGTGCAGTTCTTC
CASQPGQGALVQFF
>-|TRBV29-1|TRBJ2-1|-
TGCAGCGTTGGGGACACACGGTTCAGGGAGCAGTTCTTC
CSVGDTRFREQFF
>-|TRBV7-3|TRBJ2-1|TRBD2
TGTGCCAGCAGCCGCGGACTAGCGGGAGCCTACAATGAGCAGTTCTTC
CASSRGLAGAYNEQFF
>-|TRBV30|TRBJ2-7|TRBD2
TGTGCCTGGGGCGGGCGGGGGAGCGAGCAGTACTTC
CAWGGRGSEQYF
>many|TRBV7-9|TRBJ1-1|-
TGTGCCAGCAGCGGTGACTTCTTCACTGAAGCTTTCTTT
CASSGDFFTEAFF
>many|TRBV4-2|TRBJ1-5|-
TGTGCCAGCAGCCCCAGGAACAATCAGCCCCAGCATTTT
CASSPRNNQPQHF
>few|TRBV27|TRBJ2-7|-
TGTGCCAGCAGTTCCACACGGAGGGGTCTGAACCGGGACCGCAACTACGAGCAGTACTTC
CASSSTRRGLNRDRNYEQYF
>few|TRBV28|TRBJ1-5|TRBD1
TGTGCCAGCAGTTCTGGGACAGGACGTCAGCCCCAGCATTTT
CASSSGTGRQPQHF
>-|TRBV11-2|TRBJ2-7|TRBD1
TGTGCCAGCAGGCTGACAGGGTCCAACGAGCAGTACTTC
CASRLTGSNEQYF
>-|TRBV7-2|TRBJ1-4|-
TGTGCCAGCAGCTCGAACGGAGGGATTGAAAAACTGTTTTTT
CASSSNGGIEKLFF
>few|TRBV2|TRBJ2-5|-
TGTGCCAGCCTACTAGTGCAAGAGACCCAGTACTTC
CASLLVQETQYF
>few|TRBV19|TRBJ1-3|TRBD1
TGTGCCACCCGGACAGGGGCAAGCGGAAACACCATATATTTT
CATRTGASGNTIYF
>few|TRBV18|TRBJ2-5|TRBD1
TGTGCCAGCTCACCACTAGGGGGCGCCCGAGAGACCCAGTACTTC
CASSPLGGARETQYF
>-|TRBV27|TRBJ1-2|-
TGTGCCAGCAGACCGGACAGAGAATCAGGCTACACCTTC
CASRPDRESGYTF
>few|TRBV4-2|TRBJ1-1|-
TGTGCCAGCAGCCAGGGGGGGGGAATTGAAGCTTTCTTT
CASSQGGGIEAFF
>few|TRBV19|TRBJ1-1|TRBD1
TGTGCCAGTAGTATCCAGGGGGAGAGGACTGAAGCTTTCTTT
CASSIQGERTEAFF
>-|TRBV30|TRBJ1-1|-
TGTGCCTGCCTCAGGGTCAACACTGAAGCTTTCTTT
CACLRVNTEAFF
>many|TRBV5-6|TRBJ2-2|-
TGTGCCAGCAGTGAGGGCAGAAAGACCACCGGGGAGCTGTTTTTT
CASSEGRKTTGELFF
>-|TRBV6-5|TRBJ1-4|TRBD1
TGTGCCAGCAGGACCCTCAGGGGGACTAATGAAAAACTGTTTTTT
CASRTLRGTNEKLFF
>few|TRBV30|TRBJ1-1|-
TGTGCCTGGAGTATGGGCAAACCGGCTGAAGCTTTCTTT
CAWSMGKPAEAFF
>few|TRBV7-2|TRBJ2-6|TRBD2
TGTGCCAGCAGCCCGGGGGGGGAAGTGACCAACGTCCTGACTTTC
CASSPGGEVTNVLTF
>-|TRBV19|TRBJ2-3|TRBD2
TGTGCCAGTAGTGGGAGCGGGGCGACAGATACGCAGTATTTT
CASSGSGATDTQYF
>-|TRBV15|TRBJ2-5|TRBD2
TGTGCCACCAGCAGAGGAGAACGACTAGCAGAGACCCAGTACTTC
CATSRGERLAETQYF
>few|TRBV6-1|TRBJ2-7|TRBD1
TGTGCCAGCAGGCCCGGGACAGCATCCTACGAGCAGTACTTC
CASRPGTASYEQYF
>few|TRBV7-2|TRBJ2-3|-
TGTGCCAGCAGCTTAGCGGGAGGTGGCGATACGCAGTATTTT
CASSLAGGGDTQYF